This TCR beta chain came from a study of shared clonotypes between healthy human individuals. Clones were read by immunoSEQ multiplex PCR, and TCRdb kept only the in-frame ones, dropping some. The sample lists more than 2 million clones, 85% to 95% occurring once. About this clone itself: Its target is unknown.

This CDR3 comprises 16 residues. J lost 4 bases, V lost 2 bases, and 11 bases had no gene match. CDR1 is SGHRS and CDR2 is YFSETQ in the germline V gene. CD4+ cells were split into CD45RA+ naive and CD45RA-negative memory subsets. Study-wide results and caveats: Researchers found naive subsets generally carried larger estimated richness than memory subsets.

The sequence was collected from a man between 18 and 29 years old in good health. Sample: naive CD4+ T cells sorted from blood. Subset here: CD45RA+ positively selected. This chain links TRBV5-1 with TRBJ1-1, with 7 bases matching TRBD1. In DNA form, the CDR3 reads TGCGCCAGCAGCTTAACAGGGGACACCTTGAGCACTGAAGCTTTCTTT. The encoded protein is CASSLTGDTLSTEAFF.